These T cell receptor beta chains were read from a single sample in a study of siplizumab effects on memory and regulatory T cells. Repertoires were generated with immunoSEQ multiplex PCR, while TCRdb's copy carries only in-frame clones and drops some. The sample contains some 100,000 clones, 95% to 97% of which appear only once. The sample taken for sequencing was naive CD4+ T cells sorted from blood. These receptors all stem from a human donor in good health. The CDR3 runs from the conserved cysteine through the conserved F or W. The D gene is left open where the match is weak. Some rows have no size entry. The others give once, few or many, or a class for an expanded clone.

clone_size: NA
v_call: TRBV12-5
d_call: TRBD1
j_call: TRBJ1-5
cdr3_nt: TGTGCTAGTGCCCAACCACAGGACAGGGGTCGCAATCAGCCCCAGCATTTT
cdr3_aa: CASAQPQDRGRNQPQHF

clone_size: NA
v_call: TRBV6-1
d_call: NA
j_call: TRBJ1-4
cdr3_nt: TGTGCCAGCAGTGAAGCGGCGGGTGAAAAACTGTTTTTT
cdr3_aa: CASSEAAGEKLFF

clone_size: NA
v_call: TRBV18
d_call: TRBD1
j_call: TRBJ2-3
cdr3_nt: TGTGCCAGCTCACCACCGTCAGGGACAGATACAGATACGCAGTATTTT
cdr3_aa: CASSPPSGTDTDTQYF

clone_size: NA
v_call: TRBV9
d_call: NA
j_call: TRBJ2-3
cdr3_nt: TGTGCCAGCAGCGTCCTTAATGTGGGAGATACGCAGTATTTT
cdr3_aa: CASSVLNVGDTQYF

clone_size: NA
v_call: TRBV7-2
d_call: NA
j_call: TRBJ1-4
cdr3_nt: TGTGCCAGCAGAGGGGGGGGATGGGGTAATGAAAAACTGTTTTTT
cdr3_aa: CASRGGGWGNEKLFF

clone_size: NA
v_call: TRBV7-9
d_call: TRBD1
j_call: TRBJ2-1
cdr3_nt: TGTGCCAGCAGCCGCACGGACAGGGAGCAGTTCTTC
cdr3_aa: CASSRTDREQFF

clone_size: NA
v_call: TRBV19
d_call: TRBD2
j_call: TRBJ2-3
cdr3_nt: TGTGCCAGTCCGTCCGCGGGGGGGGACACAGATACGCAGTATTTT
cdr3_aa: CASPSAGGDTDTQYF

clone_size: NA
v_call: TRBV5-4
d_call: NA
j_call: TRBJ2-3
cdr3_nt: TGTGCCAGCAGCTCTGGGGCGGAAAGCACAGATACGCAGTATTTT
cdr3_aa: CASSSGAESTDTQYF

clone_size: NA
v_call: TRBV5-1
d_call: TRBD2
j_call: TRBJ2-5
cdr3_nt: TGCGCCAGCAGCTTGGTCCTAGCGGGACAGTACCAAGAGACCCAGTACTTC
cdr3_aa: CASSLVLAGQYQETQYF

clone_size: NA
v_call: TRBV28
d_call: NA
j_call: TRBJ1-1
cdr3_nt: TGTGCCAGCACTCACCTGCCGGAGGCCCCTTTCTTT
cdr3_aa: CASTHLPEAPFF

clone_size: NA
v_call: TRBV5-1
d_call: TRBD1
j_call: TRBJ2-7
cdr3_nt: TGCGCCAGCAGCCTAGGGACAGGGGGCTCCGAGCAGTACTTC
cdr3_aa: CASSLGTGGSEQYF

clone_size: NA
v_call: TRBV7-2
d_call: NA
j_call: TRBJ1-1
cdr3_nt: TGTGCCAGCAGGCCAGGGTTTATGAACACTGAAGCTTTCTTT
cdr3_aa: CASRPGFMNTEAFF

clone_size: NA
v_call: TRBV25-1
d_call: NA
j_call: TRBJ2-1
cdr3_nt: TGTGCCAGCCAGCTACCGACGGAGGGGGGCAATGAGCAGTTCTTC
cdr3_aa: CASQLPTEGGNEQFF

clone_size: NA
v_call: TRBV19
d_call: NA
j_call: TRBJ1-6
cdr3_nt: TGTGCCAGTAGTATAGGCGGGACGACTTTTAATTCACCCCTCCACTTT
cdr3_aa: CASSIGGTTFNSPLHF

clone_size: NA
v_call: TRBV10-3
d_call: NA
j_call: TRBJ2-5
cdr3_nt: TGTGCCATCAGTGAGTCGACGGAGACCCAGTACTTC
cdr3_aa: CAISESTETQYF

clone_size: NA
v_call: TRBV5-6
d_call: NA
j_call: TRBJ2-1
cdr3_nt: TGTGCCAGCAGCCCTATAACAGGGAACAATGAGCAGTTCTTC
cdr3_aa: CASSPITGNNEQFF

clone_size: NA
v_call: TRBV7-9
d_call: NA
j_call: TRBJ1-1
cdr3_nt: TGTGCCAGCAGCTTAGAGAACTTAAACACTGAAGCTTTCTTT
cdr3_aa: CASSLENLNTEAFF

clone_size: NA
v_call: TRBV11-2
d_call: NA
j_call: TRBJ2-5
cdr3_nt: TGTGCCAGCAGCTTCAGTACCCAAGAGACCCAGTACTTC
cdr3_aa: CASSFSTQETQYF

clone_size: once
v_call: TRBV29-1
d_call: TRBD1
j_call: TRBJ2-1
cdr3_nt: TGCAGCGTTGGGGGACAGGGATCTGAGCAGTTCTTC
cdr3_aa: CSVGGQGSEQFF

clone_size: NA
v_call: TRBV5-1
d_call: TRBD2
j_call: TRBJ2-7
cdr3_nt: TGCGCCAGCAGCTTGGAGCCTAGCGGGGGGTCCTGGGCCTACGAGCAGTACTTC
cdr3_aa: CASSLEPSGGSWAYEQYF

clone_size: NA
v_call: TRBV19
d_call: TRBD1
j_call: TRBJ1-2
cdr3_nt: TGTGCCAGTAGTCCAGGGACAGGTGGTGGCTACACCTTC
cdr3_aa: CASSPGTGGGYTF

clone_size: NA
v_call: TRBV30
d_call: NA
j_call: TRBJ1-2
cdr3_nt: TGTGCCTGGATACTGGGGGGCTCCTATGGCTACACCTTC
cdr3_aa: CAWILGGSYGYTF

clone_size: NA
v_call: TRBV7-9
d_call: NA
j_call: TRBJ1-1
cdr3_nt: TGTGCCAGCAGCTTAGTAGGCGCCAACACCCCTCTCGAAGCTTTCTTT
cdr3_aa: CASSLVGANTPLEAFF

clone_size: NA
v_call: TRBV27
d_call: NA
j_call: TRBJ1-6
cdr3_nt: TGTGCCAGCAGCCGACAGTTCTCCTATAATTCACCCCTCCACTTT
cdr3_aa: CASSRQFSYNSPLHF

clone_size: NA
v_call: TRBV30
d_call: NA
j_call: TRBJ1-4
cdr3_nt: TGTGCCTGGAGTGTAGGATTTGCAACTAATGAAAAACTGTTTTTT
cdr3_aa: CAWSVGFATNEKLFF

clone_size: NA
v_call: TRBV28
d_call: TRBD1
j_call: TRBJ2-7
cdr3_nt: TGTGCCAGCTCACAGGGGGCCAAGAGCTCCTACGAGCAGTACTTC
cdr3_aa: CASSQGAKSSYEQYF

clone_size: NA
v_call: TRBV28
d_call: NA
j_call: TRBJ2-2
cdr3_nt: TGTGCCAGCAGAACAGGGGGGGCCGGGGAGCTGTTTTTT
cdr3_aa: CASRTGGAGELFF

clone_size: NA
v_call: TRBV25-1
d_call: NA
j_call: TRBJ2-2
cdr3_nt: TGTGCCAGCAGTCTACCATTCGGAGGGGCATACACCGGGGAGCTGTTTTTT
cdr3_aa: CASSLPFGGAYTGELFF

clone_size: once
v_call: TRBV5-1
d_call: TRBD2
j_call: TRBJ2-2
cdr3_nt: TGCGCCAGCAGCTTACTAGCGGGGGAGACCGGGGAGCTGTTTTTT
cdr3_aa: CASSLLAGETGELFF

clone_size: NA
v_call: TRBV19
d_call: NA
j_call: TRBJ1-5
cdr3_nt: TGTGCCAGTAGTCCCAAGGGCTGGGATCAGCCCCAGCATTTT
cdr3_aa: CASSPKGWDQPQHF

clone_size: once
v_call: TRBV7-3
d_call: TRBD2
j_call: TRBJ2-3
cdr3_nt: TGTGCCAGCAGCCCGGGGGGTACGTCGGATACGCAGTATTTT
cdr3_aa: CASSPGGTSDTQYF

clone_size: NA
v_call: TRBV30
d_call: NA
j_call: TRBJ1-3
cdr3_nt: TGTGCCTGGAGCGCTTGGGGGGAGGGAAACACCATATATTTT
cdr3_aa: CAWSAWGEGNTIYF

clone_size: NA
v_call: TRBV7-2
d_call: TRBD1
j_call: TRBJ1-5
cdr3_nt: TGTGCCAGCGCAGACAGGGGGGGTCAGCCCCAGCATTTT
cdr3_aa: CASADRGGQPQHF

clone_size: NA
v_call: TRBV11-2
d_call: TRBD1
j_call: TRBJ1-2
cdr3_nt: TGTGCCAGCAGCTTCAAGGGACAGGGGGATGGCTACACCTTC
cdr3_aa: CASSFKGQGDGYTF

clone_size: NA
v_call: TRBV6-1
d_call: NA
j_call: TRBJ1-2
cdr3_nt: TGTGCCAGCAGGGAGGACCCTAACCCCAACTTC
cdr3_aa: CASREDPNPNF

clone_size: few
v_call: TRBV19
d_call: NA
j_call: TRBJ1-2
cdr3_nt: TGTGCCAGTAGTATACGGGGATTTGGCTACACCTTC
cdr3_aa: CASSIRGFGYTF

clone_size: NA
v_call: TRBV7-3
d_call: NA
j_call: TRBJ2-2
cdr3_nt: TGTGCCAGCAGCTTTACTACAGGGAGCACCGGGGAGCTGTTTTTT
cdr3_aa: CASSFTTGSTGELFF

clone_size: NA
v_call: TRBV4-3
d_call: NA
j_call: TRBJ1-5
cdr3_nt: TGCGCCAGCAGCCAAGAGATCAATCAGCCCCAGCATTTT
cdr3_aa: CASSQEINQPQHF

clone_size: NA
v_call: TRBV12-5
d_call: NA
j_call: TRBJ2-6
cdr3_nt: TGTGCTAGTGGTCCCACGGGGTCCCTATCCAGCTCTGGGGCCAACGTCCTGACTTTC
cdr3_aa: CASGPTGSLSSSGANVLTF

clone_size: NA
v_call: TRBV30
d_call: NA
j_call: TRBJ1-1
cdr3_nt: TGTGCCTGGGTTGGGAACATGAACACTGAAGCTTTCTTT
cdr3_aa: CAWVGNMNTEAFF